This TCR beta chain was captured in a study of T cells of healthy individuals. MiXCR, applied by TCRdb to the 5' RACE reads, yields one record per CDR3 protein. In the table there are approximately 100,000 distinct CDR3 sequences, about 16% of which are singletons. This clonotype was sampled from a human donor in good health.

CDR3 protein: CASSRTGDWYGYTF. DNA of the CDR3: TGTGCCAGCAGCCGGACAGGGGATTGGTATGGCTACACCTTC. The J gene is TRBJ1-2, the V gene TRBV5-6, with 9 nucleotides matching TRBD1. V trimming: 4 bases; J trimming: 5 bases; junction bases outside the gene matches: 6. Germline V gives CDR1 SGHDT, CDR2 YYEEEE. CDR3 length equals 14 residues.